This TCR beta chain was profiled in a study of tumor-infiltrating lymphocytes in primary liver carcinoma. This clonotype was observed a single time. At one end the junction does not follow the germline gene, possibly because of a read error. Germline CDR1 SQVTM, CDR2 ANQGSEA. This CDR3 comprises 15 residues. Both blood RNA, taken from unsorted whole blood, and germline DNA were extracted. A primer matching the constant region was used to make TCR beta cDNA from approximately 500 ng of total RNA. Libraries of TCR beta came from three nested multiplex PCR rounds with slightly modified ARM-PCR. The study ran its first two PCR rounds for roughly 10 cycles each, using TRBV1-TRBV30 forward primers and a C-beta reverse primer. TCRdb reprocessed the multiplex PCR reads via MiXCR and lists one record per CDR3 protein. The table lists around 210,000 distinct CDR3 sequences, less than 75% of them singletons.

Sequenced: peripheral blood. This chain links TRBV29-1 with TRBJ2-2; the D gene is possibly TRBD2 (7 bases). The sequence was obtained from a woman aged 55-75 years with primary liver carcinoma and hepatitis B virus infection. In nucleotides, the CDR3 is TGCAGCCTTGAATCGGGGGGCGCGAACACCGGGGAACTGTTTTTT. It is translated as CSLESGGANTGELFF.